These T cell receptor beta chains were read from a single sample in a study of beta chain features in type 1 diabetes. Clones were read by immunoSEQ multiplex PCR, and TCRdb kept only the in-frame ones, dropping some. The profile covers 310,000 or so clones, with around 7.6% appearing a single time and 0.44% taken by the ten largest. The sequenced material came from central memory CD4+ T cells from blood. These receptors all come from a woman between 18 and 29 years old in good health. Each CDR3 is given with its conserved first and last residue. A D gene is named only where the DNA matches it firmly.

d_call j_call v_call cdr3_aa
. . TRBV18 CASSPSGGGEQYF
. TRBJ2-1 TRBV7-3 CASSSSGEQFF
TRBD1 TRBJ2-7 TRBV7-9 CASSFWDRGHEQYF
TRBD1 TRBJ2-5 TRBV28 CASSETGEGVETQYF
TRBD2 TRBJ2-1 TRBV27 CASSSSGSSYNEQFF
. TRBJ1-1 TRBV18 CASSPRQREAEAFF
TRBD1 TRBJ2-4 TRBV29-1 CSGIPGQGINIQYF
TRBD1 TRBJ2-1 TRBV11-2 CASSWTGEGQSEQFF
. TRBJ1-2 TRBV7-9 CASSLASGNYGYTF
. TRBJ1-1 TRBV4-2 CASSQDLGGRHTEAFF
TRBD2 TRBJ2-1 TRBV11-2 CASSFRLAASNEQFF
. TRBJ1-5 TRBV28 CASSNQAGPQHF
. TRBJ2-3 TRBV29-1 CSADGGPLGPDTQYF
. TRBJ2-3 TRBV4-2 CASSYISDTQYF
TRBD1 TRBJ2-7 TRBV18 CASSPPQGVRYYEQYF
. TRBJ1-4 TRBV7-9 CASSLMGKLFF
TRBD2 TRBJ2-5 TRBV2 CASSKLAGGGAYETQYF
TRBD2 TRBJ2-1 TRBV14 CASSQEALAGGWYNEQFF
. TRBJ1-3 TRBV29-1 CSALHRTSGNTIYF
TRBD2 TRBJ2-1 TRBV6-5 CASTKREANNEQFF
TRBD2 TRBJ2-5 TRBV2 CASGGLAGVGETQYF
. TRBJ1-1 TRBV4-2 CASSQRGIEAFF
. TRBJ2-7 TRBV18 CASSPKAVHEQYF
. TRBJ2-2 TRBV2 CATASRPNTGELFF